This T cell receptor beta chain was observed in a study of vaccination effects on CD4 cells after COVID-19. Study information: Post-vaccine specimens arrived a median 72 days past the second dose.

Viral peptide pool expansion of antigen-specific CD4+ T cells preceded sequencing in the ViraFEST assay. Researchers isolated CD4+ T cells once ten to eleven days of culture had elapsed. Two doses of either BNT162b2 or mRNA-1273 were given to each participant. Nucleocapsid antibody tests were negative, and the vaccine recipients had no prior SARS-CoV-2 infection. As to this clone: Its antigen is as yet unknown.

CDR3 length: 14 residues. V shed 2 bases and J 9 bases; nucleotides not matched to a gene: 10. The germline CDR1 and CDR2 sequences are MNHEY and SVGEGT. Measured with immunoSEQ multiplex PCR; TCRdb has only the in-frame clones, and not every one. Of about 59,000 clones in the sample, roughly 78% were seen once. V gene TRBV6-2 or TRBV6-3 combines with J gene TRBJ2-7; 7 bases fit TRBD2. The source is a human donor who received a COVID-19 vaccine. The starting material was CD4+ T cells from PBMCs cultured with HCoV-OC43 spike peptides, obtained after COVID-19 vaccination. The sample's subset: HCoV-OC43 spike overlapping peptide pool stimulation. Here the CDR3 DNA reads TGTGCCAGCAGTTACCCCACCGCGGCGGGGGTGCAGTACGTC. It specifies CASSYPTAAGVQYV.